Listed below are T cell receptor beta chains from one sample, sequenced in a study of blood T cell repertoires in COVID-19. TCRdb keeps only in-frame clones here, not all; method: immunoSEQ multiplex PCR. The sample comprises 150,000 to 250,000 clones, 82% of which are singletons, and about 6.9% rests with the top ten. The sample comprised peripheral blood. These receptors were collected from a human donor with acute or convalescent COVID-19. The donor label of this sample is uncertain. Each CDR3 is given with its conserved first and last residue. Each record gives: clone size, V gene, J gene, D gene, CDR3 DNA, CDR3 protein. D genes are given only for firm matches. Clone size, where shown, is once, few, many, or a class for clones that have expanded.

NA	TRBV7-9	TRBJ2-2	NA	TGTGCCAGCAGCCCACTGGCCGGGGAGCTGTTTTTT	CASSPLAGELFF
NA	TRBV7-2	TRBJ2-7	NA	TGTGCCAGCAGCCTGACTGGGGGCCGCGAGCAGTACTTC	CASSLTGGREQYF
few	TRBV29-1	TRBJ1-2	NA	TGCAGCGCCGATCCTGCGGGAGCCAATGGCTACACCTTC	CSADPAGANGYTF
NA	TRBV6-2/TRBV6-3	TRBJ1-1	TRBD1	TGTGCCAGCAGTTACCAGGGGGCAACAACCGAAGCTTTCTTT	CASSYQGATTEAFF
NA	TRBV6-1	TRBJ1-1	NA	TGTGCCAGCAGTGAAATACAGGAGAAGGACACTGAAGCTTTCTTT	CASSEIQEKDTEAFF
NA	TRBV13	TRBJ1-1	TRBD1	TGTGCCAGCAGCGCGGACAGGGCCGGCATGAGAGCTTTCTTT	CASSADRAGMRAFF
NA	TRBV6-5	TRBJ2-4	NA	TGTGCCAGCAGTTACTCGACAACAAACATTCAGTACTTC	CASSYSTTNIQYF
NA	TRBV10-3	TRBJ1-1	NA	TGTGCCACCGTGGACAGAATGAACACTGAAGCTTTCTTT	CATVDRMNTEAFF
NA	TRBV24-1	TRBJ2-1	TRBD2	TGTGCCACCAGTGATTTGCGTCGGGGACTAGCGGGAGATCATGAGCAGTTCTTC	CATSDLRRGLAGDHEQFF
once	TRBV13	TRBJ1-1	TRBD1	TGTGCCAGCAGCTTAGCCTCCCGAGGCGGTGGGACAGGGAGCACTGAAGCTTTCTTT	CASSLASRGGGTGSTEAFF
many	TRBV14	TRBJ1-3	TRBD1	TGTGCCAGCAGCCTGGGGACAGCGGGCTCTGGAAACACCATATATTTT	CASSLGTAGSGNTIYF
NA	TRBV6-6	TRBJ2-2	NA	TGTGCCAGCAGTTGGATCGGCGGCACCGGGGAGCTGTTTTTT	CASSWIGGTGELFF
NA	TRBV18	TRBJ1-2	NA	TGTGCCAGCTCACCGGCCCAGGGGTATGGCTACACCTTC	CASSPAQGYGYTF
NA	TRBV10-1	TRBJ2-3	TRBD1	TGCGCCAGCAGTGAGTCAACAGGGGTGTCCACAGATACGCAGTATTTT	CASSESTGVSTDTQYF
NA	TRBV5-4	TRBJ2-6	NA	TGTGCCAGCAGCTTGGGTGGCTGGGCCAACGTCCTGACTTTC	CASSLGGWANVLTF
NA	TRBV27	TRBJ1-2	NA	TGTGCCAGCAGCTCGACGGACTCTAACTATGGCTACACCTTC	CASSSTDSNYGYTF
NA	TRBV10-1	TRBJ2-3	TRBD1	TGCGCCAGCAGTGAAACAGGGGGAGATACGCAGTATTTT	CASSETGGDTQYF
NA	TRBV10-3	TRBJ1-1	NA	TGTGCCATCAGTGACAGGGCGAACACTGAAGCTTTCTTT	CAISDRANTEAFF
NA	TRBV10-3	TRBJ1-6	TRBD1	TGTGCCATCGCAGGGGGCAATTCACCCCTCCACTTT	CAIAGGNSPLHF
NA	TRBV7-9	TRBJ1-3	TRBD1	TGTGCCAGCAGCTTTGGACAGGTTGGAAACACCATATATTTT	CASSFGQVGNTIYF
NA	TRBV5-1	TRBJ1-2	TRBD1	TGCGCCAGCAGCTTGGCACGACAGGGCCGGGGTGGCTACACCTTC	CASSLARQGRGGYTF
NA	TRBV7-9	TRBJ1-2	NA	TGTGCCAGCCCCTCAGGCAGCGGGGGCTATGGCTACACCTTC	CASPSGSGGYGYTF
once	TRBV4-1	TRBJ2-3	NA	TGCGCCAGCAGCCAATTGCAACGTGTTGGAGGGACAGATACGCAGTATTTT	CASSQLQRVGGTDTQYF
NA	TRBV2	TRBJ1-4	TRBD1	TGTGCCAGCAGCCCCGGACAGGTTGCAACTAATGAAAAACTGTTTTTT	CASSPGQVATNEKLFF
NA	TRBV7-2	TRBJ1-5	TRBD1	TGTGCCAGCAGCTTAGGACAGGGGCGCAATCAGCCCCAGCATTTT	CASSLGQGRNQPQHF
NA	TRBV7-8	TRBJ2-3	TRBD2	TGTGCCAGCAGCCGCATACGGGGAGGGCCAATAGATACGCAGTATTTT	CASSRIRGGPIDTQYF
NA	TRBV5-1	TRBJ2-7	TRBD1	TGCGCCAGCAGCTTCGGGACAGGCGGGGCATACGAGCAGTACTTC	CASSFGTGGAYEQYF
NA	TRBV3-1/TRBV3-2	TRBJ1-2	TRBD1	TGTGCCAGCAGCCTAGACAGGGGGTTCTATGGCTACACCTTC	CASSLDRGFYGYTF
NA	TRBV7-2	TRBJ2-7	NA	TGTGCCAGCAGCTTAGGACGGAGGAACTACGAGCAGTACTTC	CASSLGRRNYEQYF
NA	TRBV29-1	TRBJ2-2	TRBD1	TGCAGCGCTACAACAGGGACAGGGAACACCGGGGAGCTGTTTTTT	CSATTGTGNTGELFF
NA	TRBV3-1/TRBV3-2	TRBJ2-2	NA	TGTGCCAGCAGCCAAGGGAGCCGAACCGCGAACACCGGGGAGCTGTTTTTT	CASSQGSRTANTGELFF
NA	TRBV11-2	TRBJ2-7	TRBD2	TGTGCCAGCAGCAGAGAGCGGGGCGCCTACGAGCAGTACTTC	CASSRERGAYEQYF
NA	TRBV6-5	TRBJ2-1	NA	TGTGCCAGCCGCCTGGAGGCGAGGACTAACAATGAGCAGTTCTTC	CASRLEARTNNEQFF
once	TRBV28	TRBJ2-7	TRBD2	TGTGCCAGCAGCCAAGGGGCTAGCGGGGGTGGCGAGCAGTACTTC	CASSQGASGGGEQYF
NA	TRBV19	TRBJ2-2	NA	TGTGCCAGTAGAATGACAGTGAACACCGGGGAGCTGTTTTTT	CASRMTVNTGELFF
NA	TRBV7-2	TRBJ2-1	NA	TGTGCCAGCAGCTTAGATTCACCCCGGTACAATGAGCAGTTCTTC	CASSLDSPRYNEQFF
NA	TRBV12-5	TRBJ2-2	TRBD2	TGTGCTAGTGGGAAAGAAGCGGGAGTAGTCGGGGAGCTGTTTTTT	CASGKEAGVVGELFF
NA	TRBV7-3	TRBJ2-6	NA	TGTGCCAGCAGCTTAACCGGGGAATCTGGGGCCAACGTCCTGACTTTC	CASSLTGESGANVLTF
NA	TRBV27	TRBJ1-1	NA	TGTGCCAGCAGTAAAGCCGACTCGTTGGGGAACACTGAAGCTTTCTTT	CASSKADSLGNTEAFF
NA	TRBV27	TRBJ1-6	NA	TGTGCCAGCAGTTTTTACAGGGCTAATTCACCCCTCCACTTT	CASSFYRANSPLHF
NA	TRBV19	TRBJ1-5	TRBD1	TGTGCCAGTAGTGGGGGGACAGGGCCCCTTCCCCAGCATTTT	CASSGGTGPLPQHF
NA	TRBV18	TRBJ2-7	TRBD1	TGTGCCAGCTCACCATTTGGCCCCGGGACAGGGGGAAGCGAGCAGTACTTC	CASSPFGPGTGGSEQYF
NA	TRBV5-1	TRBJ2-3	NA	TGCGCCAGCAGCTTGGCTGAACTTAGCACAGATACGCAGTATTTT	CASSLAELSTDTQYF
NA	TRBV6-6	TRBJ1-6	TRBD1	TGTGCCAGCCGGACAGGGACCTCACCCCTCCACTTT	CASRTGTSPLHF
once	TRBV6-5	TRBJ2-1	TRBD2	TGTGCCAGCACCACCGCTAGCGGGAGGGCCATTGAGCAGTTCTTC	CASTTASGRAIEQFF
NA	TRBV18	TRBJ2-7	TRBD2	TGTGCCAGCTCCCCTGGACTAGCGTCTATGCACGAGCAGTACTTC	CASSPGLASMHEQYF
NA	TRBV28	TRBJ1-5	TRBD1	TGTGCCAGCAGTTTAAGGACAGGTAGCAATCAGCCCCAGCATTTT	CASSLRTGSNQPQHF
NA	TRBV29-1	TRBJ1-6	NA	TGCAGCGTTGGCCAAGACAGCGATAATTCACCCCTCCACTTT	CSVGQDSDNSPLHF
NA	TRBV28	TRBJ1-3	NA	TGTGCCAGCAGTTTGGGGGCAAACTCTGGAAACACCATATATTTT	CASSLGANSGNTIYF
NA	TRBV7-2	TRBJ2-7	TRBD1	TGTGCCAGCAGCTTAGTAACAGGGGCCAACTACGAGCAGTACTTC	CASSLVTGANYEQYF
NA	TRBV11-2	TRBJ2-3	NA	TGTGCCAGCAGCTTAGACGGGAGTTGGTCGGATACGCAGTATTTT	CASSLDGSWSDTQYF
NA	TRBV19	TRBJ2-3	NA	TGTGCCAGTAGATCCCGGGGGACAGATACGCAGTATTTT	CASRSRGTDTQYF